These 21 T cell receptor beta chains originate from one sample sequenced in a study of low-dose radiotherapy and immunotherapy resistance in tumors. TRAV- and TRBV-specific primers primed first-strand cDNA, covering alpha and beta chains. Over roughly 18 PCR cycles, TCRs were amplified from a constant-region primer and V-primer adapter. TCRdb re-derived calls from the reads in MiXCR, one entry per CDR3 protein. The sample holds 9,700 or so distinct CDR3 sequences, about 75% seen once. These receptors all come from a human donor with advanced metastatic prostate, ovarian, gallbladder or colorectal cancer (not recorded which). This table probably holds off-target reads from a library built for another chain.

V usage is TRBV2 and J usage is TRBJ1-3; D not certain. CDR1 and CDR2 (germline): SNHLY, FYNNEI. V lost 3 bases and J 1 base, leaving 7 bases between the germline ends. The CDR3 is made up of 14 amino acids. DNA for the CDR3: TGTGCCAGCAGTGAGGCAGAATCTGGAAACACCATATATTTT. Residues: CASSEAESGNTIYF.

The rearrangement joins TRBV20-1 to TRBJ2-1, with a possible D match to TRBD1 (6 bases). CDR1 and CDR2 from the germline V gene are DFQATT and SNEGSKA (reference sequence). V dropped 6 bases and J dropped 2 bases, with 8 bases sitting between them. The CDR3 has 12 residues. The CDR3 nucleotides read TGCAGTGCGGGGGCGACCTACAATGAGCAGTTCTTC. It yields the protein CSAGATYNEQFF.

The chain is built from TRBV24-1 and TRBJ2-5; maybe TRBD2 (5 bases). Germline CDR1 reads KGHDR; CDR2 reads SFDVKD. This CDR3 has 15 amino acids. Trimming pared 3 bases from V and 5 bases from J, leaving 15 bases between. The CDR3 coding sequence is TGTGCCACCAGTGATCGGGTGGGAGCTGACGAGACCCAGTACTTC. This sequence encodes CATSDRVGADETQYF.

This CDR3 is CSAGGQYVTEAFF. The CDR3 bases are TGCAGCGCTGGAGGCCAGTATGTCACTGAAGCTTTCTTT. This chain connects TRBV29-1 to TRBJ1-1; D uncertain. The CDR3 has 13 amino acids. Trimming removed 7 bases from V and 4 bases from J, with 16 bases in between. The V gene's germline CDR1 is SQVTM and CDR2 ANQGSEA.

The CDR3 DNA reads TGTGCCAGCAGCGTAGGGGAGACACAGGGGGAAGCTTTCTTT. Amino acid sequence: CASSVGETQGEAFF. This chain connects TRBV9 to TRBJ1-1; 7 bases fit TRBD1. This CDR3 has 14 residues. V was clipped by 0 bases and J by 8 bases; unmatched bases: 7. The V gene's germline CDR1 is SGDLS and CDR2 YYNGEE.

This rearrangement joins TRBV5-1 to TRBJ2-2; D possibly corresponds to TRBD1 (5 bases). Between the trimmed V and J ends, which lost 3 bases and 5 bases, there was a span of 11 bases. Germline CDR1 SGHRS, CDR2 YFSETQ. The CDR3 runs 14 residues. CDR3 amino acids: CASSSTTVTGELFF. CDR3 in DNA: TGCGCCAGCAGCTCTACGACAGTAACCGGGGAGCTGTTTTTT.

This clonotype was seen a few times. The junction shows a germline mismatch at one end, possibly a read error. Here the CDR3 DNA reads TGTGCCAGCACCGTCGGGACTAGCGGGAGCACCGATACGCAGTATTTT. Its protein is CASTVGTSGSTDTQYF. The chain employs TRBV28 and TRBJ2-3; 14 nucleotides line up with TRBD2. The length of the CDR3 is 16 residues. CDR1 MDHEN and CDR2 SYDVKM come from the germline V gene.

The J gene is TRBJ1-4, the V gene TRBV7-8; the D gene is possibly TRBD1 (6 bases). V was trimmed by 4 bases and J by 2 bases, leaving 14 bases between them. CDR3 length equals 16 residues. CDR1 SGHVS and CDR2 FQNEAQ come from the germline V gene. CDR3 in amino acids: CASSSRNRATNEKLFF. The CDR3 DNA reads as TGTGCCAGCAGCTCGCGGAACAGGGCCACTAATGAAAAACTGTTTTTT.

The chain uses TRBV15 and TRBJ2-3; TRBD2 matches 7 bases. The CDR3 runs to 18 residues. V gave up 1 base and J gave up 2 bases; unmatched junction bases: 12. Germline CDR1 LNHNV, CDR2 YYDKDF (reference sequence). The CDR3 loop is CATSRGGRAGALTDTQYF. DNA for the CDR3: TGTGCCACCAGCAGAGGGGGTCGGGCGGGAGCCCTCACAGATACGCAGTATTTT.

The sample holds a few counts of this clonotype. V gene TRBV3-1 combines with J gene TRBJ2-2; D call uncertain. V was shortened by 4 bases and J by 1 base, with 10 bases between the two germline ends. This CDR3 comprises 15 residues. Germline CDR1 and CDR2: LGHDT and YNNKEL (reference sequence). CDR3: CASSPGRRNTGELFF. CDR3 bases: TGTGCCAGCAGCCCCGGACGGCGGAACACCGGGGAGCTGTTTTTT.

This clonotype was seen once. This sequence joins TRBV28 and TRBJ1-2; no reliable D call. Germline values: CDR1 MDHEN, CDR2 SYDVKM. V gave up 3 bases and J gave up 8 bases, with 16 bases separating them. This CDR3 contains 14 residues. Written as DNA, the CDR3 is TGTGCCAGCAGTTTGGACCCGGGGTCGAGAGGCTACACCTTC. This translates into CASSLDPGSRGYTF.

The CDR3 loop reads CASSPGSNFYNEQFF. The CDR3 region has the DNA TGTGCCAGCTCACCCGGGAGTAACTTCTACAATGAGCAGTTCTTC. V gene TRBV18 combines with J gene TRBJ2-1, with D possibly TRBD2 on 6 matching bases. The CDR3 spans 15 residues. Per the germline V gene, CDR1 is KGHSH and CDR2 is LQKENI. V dropped 3 bases and J dropped 3 bases, with 12 bases sitting between them. Variable domain in full (rest from reference TRBV18 and TRBJ2-1): NAGVMQNPRHLVRRRGQEARLRCSPMKGHSHVYWYRQLPEEGLKFMVYLQKENIIDESGMPKERFSAEFPKEGPSILRIQQVVRGDSAAYFCASSPGSNFYNEQFFGPGTRLTVL.

The chain uses TRBV7-9 and TRBJ2-5; 8 positions match TRBD1. V was pared by 0 bases and J by 1 base, with 1 base of the junction left unmatched. Germline values: CDR1 SEHNR, CDR2 FQNEAQ (reference sequence). The CDR3 extends over 15 amino acids. In DNA, the CDR3 is TGTGCCAGCAGCTTAGCCGGACAGGGCCAAGAGACCCAGTACTTC. Protein sequence: CASSLAGQGQETQYF.

This clonotype came up once. This chain's CDR3 is CASRAGTVSFF. CDR3 DNA: TGTGCCAGCAGAGCCGGGACAGTTTCTTTCTTT. The rearrangement uses TRBV12-3 or TRBV12-4 and TRBJ1-1; 7 nucleotides line up with TRBD1. J was trimmed by 12 bases and V by 6 bases; bases with no gene match: 7. The CDR3 contains 11 residues.

In its sample, this clonotype was seen once. The chain links TRBV29-1 to TRBJ1-1; D remains unclear. From germline, CDR1 is SQVTM and CDR2 ANQGSEA. Between the trimmed V and J ends, which lost 2 bases and 2 bases, there was a span of 6 bases. The length of the CDR3 is 12 residues. The CDR3 is CSVERSNTEAFF. In DNA, the CDR3 is TGCAGCGTTGAACGGTCCAACACTGAAGCTTTCTTT.

V is TRBV18 and J is TRBJ2-7; D call uncertain. Trimming removed 8 bases from V and 3 bases from J, with 14 bases in between. The CDR3 covers 13 residues. The V gene's germline CDR1 is KGHSH and CDR2 LQKENI. This CDR3 is CASRVTAVYEQYF. The CDR3 DNA sequence: TGTGCCAGCCGGGTCACGGCGGTCTACGAGCAGTACTTC. The full variable domain, with the rest looked up from reference TRBV18 and TRBJ2-7, is NAGVMQNPRHLVRRRGQEARLRCSPMKGHSHVYWYRQLPEEGLKFMVYLQKENIIDESGMPKERFSAEFPKEGPSILRIQQVVRGDSAAYFCASRVTAVYEQYFGPGTRLTVT.

Here the CDR3 DNA reads TGTGCCAGCTACGCGGGGGGCACGAACACCCAGTACTTC. It is translated as CASYAGGTNTQYF. The genes are TRBV28 and TRBJ2-5; 8 bases agree with TRBD2. The ends lost 8 bases at V and 8 bases at J; junction bases unmatched: 10. There are 13 residues in the CDR3. Germline V gene sequence: CDR1 MDHEN, CDR2 SYDVKM.

The table lists this clonotype with a few counts. The J gene is TRBJ2-6, the V gene TRBV7-9, with TRBD1 matching over 7 bases. Germline V lookup: CDR1 SEHNR, CDR2 FQNEAQ (reference sequence). V lost 5 bases and J lost 0; bases outside the gene matches: 13. This CDR3 contains 19 residues. As DNA, the CDR3 is TGTGCCAGCAGCCACAGGGGCGGGTCTTCCTCCTCTGGGGCCAACGTCCTGACTTTC. Amino acids: CASSHRGGSSSSGANVLTF.

V and J are TRBV12-3 or TRBV12-4 and TRBJ2-7, with 8 bases identical to TRBD2. The CDR3 covers 14 residues. V gave up 5 bases and J gave up 2 bases; unmatched junction bases: 5. CDR3 region: CASSPGLGAYEQYF. DNA for the CDR3: TGTGCCAGCAGTCCGGGACTAGGAGCCTACGAGCAGTACTTC.

A single count supports this clonotype. The chain combines TRBV29-1 with TRBJ2-1; TRBD1 might be the D (6 bases). In germline, CDR1 is SQVTM, CDR2 ANQGSEA. The CDR3 is 11 amino acids. Trimming took 7 bases from V and 9 from J, leaving 13 bases between them. This CDR3 is CSAQEGGEQFF. The DNA for the CDR3 is TGCAGCGCCCAGGAAGGGGGTGAGCAGTTCTTC.

This chain connects TRBV29-1 to TRBJ1-2; D perhaps matches TRBD1 (5 bases). The germline V and J ends were trimmed by 1 base and 2 bases, with 11 bases remaining between them. Germline-derived CDR1 and CDR2 are SQVTM and ANQGSEA. This CDR3 has 14 amino acids. CDR3 DNA: TGCAGCGTTGAAGGTCAGGGTGACAACTATGGCTACACCTTC. Encoded protein: CSVEGQGDNYGYTF.